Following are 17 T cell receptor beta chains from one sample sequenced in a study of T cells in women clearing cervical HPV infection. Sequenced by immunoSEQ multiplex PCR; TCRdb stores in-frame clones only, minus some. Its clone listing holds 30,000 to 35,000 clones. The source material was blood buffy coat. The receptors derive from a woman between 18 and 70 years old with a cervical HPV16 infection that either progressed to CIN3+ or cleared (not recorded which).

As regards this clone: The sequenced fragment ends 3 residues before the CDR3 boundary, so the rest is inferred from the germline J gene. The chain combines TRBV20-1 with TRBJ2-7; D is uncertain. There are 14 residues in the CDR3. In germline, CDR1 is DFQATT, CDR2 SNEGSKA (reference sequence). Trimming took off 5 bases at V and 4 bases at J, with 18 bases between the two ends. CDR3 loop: CSAPNPSIGYEQYF. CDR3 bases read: TGCAGTGCTCCAAACCCCAGTATCGGGTACGAG.

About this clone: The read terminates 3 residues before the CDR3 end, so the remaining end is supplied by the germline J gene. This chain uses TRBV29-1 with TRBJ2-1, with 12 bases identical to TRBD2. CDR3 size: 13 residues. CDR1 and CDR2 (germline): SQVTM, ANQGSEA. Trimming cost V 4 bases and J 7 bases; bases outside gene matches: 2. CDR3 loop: CSVGTSGMNEQFF. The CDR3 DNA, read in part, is TGCAGCGTTGGGACTAGCGGGATGAATGAG.

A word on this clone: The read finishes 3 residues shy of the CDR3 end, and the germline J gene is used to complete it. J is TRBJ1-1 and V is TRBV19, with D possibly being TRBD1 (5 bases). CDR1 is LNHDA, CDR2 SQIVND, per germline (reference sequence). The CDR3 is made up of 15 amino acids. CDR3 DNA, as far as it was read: TGTGCCAGTGGTTCTAGCGGAGGTGGGGCAGATACG. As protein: CASGSSGGGADT. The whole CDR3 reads CASGSSGGGADTAFF.

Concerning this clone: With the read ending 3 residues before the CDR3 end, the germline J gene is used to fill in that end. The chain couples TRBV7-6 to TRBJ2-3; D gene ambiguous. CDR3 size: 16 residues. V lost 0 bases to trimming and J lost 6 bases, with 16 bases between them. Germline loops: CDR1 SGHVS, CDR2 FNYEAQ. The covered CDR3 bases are TGTGCCAGCAGCTTAGCGCAGGCCACACACATCGATACG. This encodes CASSLAQATHIDT. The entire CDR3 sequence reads CASSLAQATHIDTQYF.

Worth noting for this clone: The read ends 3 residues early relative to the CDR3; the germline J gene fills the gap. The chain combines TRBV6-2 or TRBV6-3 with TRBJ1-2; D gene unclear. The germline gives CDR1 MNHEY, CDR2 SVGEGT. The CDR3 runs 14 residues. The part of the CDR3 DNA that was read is TGTGCCAGCACCGTAGCGGGGAACTCCTACGAC. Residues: CASTVAGNSYD. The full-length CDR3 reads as CASTVAGNSYDYTF.

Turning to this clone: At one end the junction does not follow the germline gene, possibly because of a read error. The CDR3 loop is CASSQVVQSRDQPQHF. Partial CDR3 DNA: TGCGCCAGCAGCCAAGTTGTCCAGAGCCGGGATCAGCCC. This rearrangement joins TRBV4-2 to TRBJ1-5; no clear D gene. The read falls 3 residues short of the CDR3 end, and the missing part is taken from the germline J gene. This CDR3 contains 16 residues. In germline, CDR1 is LGHNA, CDR2 YNFKEQ.

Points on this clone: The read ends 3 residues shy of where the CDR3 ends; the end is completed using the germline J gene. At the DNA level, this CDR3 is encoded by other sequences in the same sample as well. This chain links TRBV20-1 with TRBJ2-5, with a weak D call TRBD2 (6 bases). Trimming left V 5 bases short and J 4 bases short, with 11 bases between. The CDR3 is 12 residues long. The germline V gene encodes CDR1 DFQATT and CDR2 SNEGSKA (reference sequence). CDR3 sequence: CSAPTSSETQYF. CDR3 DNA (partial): TGCAGTGCTCCGACTAGTTCAGAGACC.

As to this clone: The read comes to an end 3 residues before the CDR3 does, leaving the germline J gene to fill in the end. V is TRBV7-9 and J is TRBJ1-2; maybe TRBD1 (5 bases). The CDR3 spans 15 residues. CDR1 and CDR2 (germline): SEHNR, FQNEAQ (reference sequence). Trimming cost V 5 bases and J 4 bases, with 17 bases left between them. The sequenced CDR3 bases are TGTGCCAGCAGCCGGACCGGGGGTAGTGGCTATGGC. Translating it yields CASSRTGGSGYG. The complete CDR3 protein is CASSRTGGSGYGYTF.

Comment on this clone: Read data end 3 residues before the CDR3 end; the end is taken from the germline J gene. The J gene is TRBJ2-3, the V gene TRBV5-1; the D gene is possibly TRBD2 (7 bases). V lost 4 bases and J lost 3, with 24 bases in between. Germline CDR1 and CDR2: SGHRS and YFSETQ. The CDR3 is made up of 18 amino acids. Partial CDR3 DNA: TGCGCCAGCAGCCCCGGGTGGGGGGGCGCGAGGGAAACAGATACG. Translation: CASSPGWGGARETDT. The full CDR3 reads CASSPGWGGARETDTQYF.

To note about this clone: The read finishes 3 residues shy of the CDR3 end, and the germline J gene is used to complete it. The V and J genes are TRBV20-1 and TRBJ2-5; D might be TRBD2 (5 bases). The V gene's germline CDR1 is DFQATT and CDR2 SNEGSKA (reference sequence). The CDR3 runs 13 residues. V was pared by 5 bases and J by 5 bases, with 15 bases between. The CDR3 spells CSAGINGGETQYF. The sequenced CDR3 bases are TGCAGTGCTGGAATCAATGGCGGGGAGACC.

Incomplete CDR3 DNA: TGTGCCATCAGTGTGGACACCAACCAAGAGACC. This translates into CAISVDTNQET. The CDR3 in its entirety is CAISVDTNQETQYF. The chain employs TRBV10-3 and TRBJ2-5; D may be TRBD1 (5 bases). The read stops 3 residues short of the end of the CDR3; the missing end is completed from the germline J gene. V lost 4 bases, J lost 0 bases, and 9 bases lay in between. Germline V gene lookup returns CDR1 ENHRY and CDR2 SYGVKD. This CDR3 contains 14 residues.

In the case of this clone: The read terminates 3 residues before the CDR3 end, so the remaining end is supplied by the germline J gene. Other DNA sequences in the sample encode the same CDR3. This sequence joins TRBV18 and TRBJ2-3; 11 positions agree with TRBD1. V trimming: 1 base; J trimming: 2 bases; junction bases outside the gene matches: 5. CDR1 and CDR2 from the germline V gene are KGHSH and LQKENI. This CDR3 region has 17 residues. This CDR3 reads CASSPLPGQGVTDTQYF. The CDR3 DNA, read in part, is TGTGCCAGCTCACCACTCCCGGGACAGGGGGTCACAGATACG.

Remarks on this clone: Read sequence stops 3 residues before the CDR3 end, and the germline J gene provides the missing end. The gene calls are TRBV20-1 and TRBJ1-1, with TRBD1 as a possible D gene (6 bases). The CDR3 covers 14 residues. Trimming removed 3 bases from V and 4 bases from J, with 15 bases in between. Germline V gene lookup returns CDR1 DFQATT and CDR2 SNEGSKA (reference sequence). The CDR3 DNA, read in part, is TGCAGTGCTAGCCCCTCAGGGGTAGGCACTGAA. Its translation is CSASPSGVGTE. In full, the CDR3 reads CSASPSGVGTEAFF.

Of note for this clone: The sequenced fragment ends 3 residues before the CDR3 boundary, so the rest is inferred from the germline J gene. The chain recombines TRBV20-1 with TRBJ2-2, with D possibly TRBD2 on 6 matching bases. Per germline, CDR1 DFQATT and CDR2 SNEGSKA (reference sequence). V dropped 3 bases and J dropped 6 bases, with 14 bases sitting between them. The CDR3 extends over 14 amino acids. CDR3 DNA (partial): TGCAGTGCTAGGGGGGGAGCGGCGGCCGGGGAG. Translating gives CSARGGAAAGE. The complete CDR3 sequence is CSARGGAAAGELFF.

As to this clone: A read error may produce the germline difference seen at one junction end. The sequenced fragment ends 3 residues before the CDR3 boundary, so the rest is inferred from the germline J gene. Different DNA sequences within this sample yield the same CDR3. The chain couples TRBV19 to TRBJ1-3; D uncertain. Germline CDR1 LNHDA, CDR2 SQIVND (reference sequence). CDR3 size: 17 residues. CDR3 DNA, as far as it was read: TGTGCCAGTAGTATACGGTCGGGGTCCCACTCTGGAAACACG. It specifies CASSIRSGSHSGNT. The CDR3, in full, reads CASSIRSGSHSGNTIYF.

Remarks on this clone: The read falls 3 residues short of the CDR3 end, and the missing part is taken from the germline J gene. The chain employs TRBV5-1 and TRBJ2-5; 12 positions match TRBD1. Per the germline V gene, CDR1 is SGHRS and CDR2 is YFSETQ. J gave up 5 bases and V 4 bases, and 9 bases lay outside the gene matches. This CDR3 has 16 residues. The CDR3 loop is CASSTAGQGAGETQYF. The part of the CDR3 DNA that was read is TGCGCCAGCAGCACGGCGGGACAGGGGGCCGGGGAGACC.

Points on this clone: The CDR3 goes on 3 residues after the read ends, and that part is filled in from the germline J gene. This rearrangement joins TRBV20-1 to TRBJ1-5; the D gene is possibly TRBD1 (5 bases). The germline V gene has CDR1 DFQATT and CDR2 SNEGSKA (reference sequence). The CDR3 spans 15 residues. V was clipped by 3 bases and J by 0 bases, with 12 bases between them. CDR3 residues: CSASTGGSSNQPQHF. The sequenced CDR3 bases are TGCAGTGCTAGTACGGGGGGAAGTAGCAATCAGCCC.